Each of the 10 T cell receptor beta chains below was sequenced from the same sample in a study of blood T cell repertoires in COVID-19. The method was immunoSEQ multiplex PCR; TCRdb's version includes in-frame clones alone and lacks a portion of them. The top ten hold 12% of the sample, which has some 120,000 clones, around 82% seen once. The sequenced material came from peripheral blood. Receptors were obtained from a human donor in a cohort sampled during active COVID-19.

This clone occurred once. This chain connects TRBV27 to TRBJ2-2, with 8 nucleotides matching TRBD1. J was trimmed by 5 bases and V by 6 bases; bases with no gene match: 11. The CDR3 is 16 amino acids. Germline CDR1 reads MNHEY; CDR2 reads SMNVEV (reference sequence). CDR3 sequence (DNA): TGTGCCAGCAGGATCCGAGGACAGGGCGGGACCGGGGAGCTGTTTTTT. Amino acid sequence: CASRIRGQGGTGELFF.

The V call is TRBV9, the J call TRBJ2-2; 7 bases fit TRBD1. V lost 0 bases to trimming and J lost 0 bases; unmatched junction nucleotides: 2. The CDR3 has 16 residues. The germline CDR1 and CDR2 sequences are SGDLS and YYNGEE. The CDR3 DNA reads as TGTGCCAGCAGCGTAGGAGGGACAGCGAACACCGGGGAGCTGTTTTTT. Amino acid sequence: CASSVGGTANTGELFF.

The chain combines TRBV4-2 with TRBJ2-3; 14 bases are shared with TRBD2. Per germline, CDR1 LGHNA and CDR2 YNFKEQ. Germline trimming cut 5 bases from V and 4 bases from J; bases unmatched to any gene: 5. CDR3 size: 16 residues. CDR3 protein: CASSSTSGGASDTQYF. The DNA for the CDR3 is TGTGCCAGCAGCTCGACTAGCGGGGGGGCTTCAGATACGCAGTATTTT.

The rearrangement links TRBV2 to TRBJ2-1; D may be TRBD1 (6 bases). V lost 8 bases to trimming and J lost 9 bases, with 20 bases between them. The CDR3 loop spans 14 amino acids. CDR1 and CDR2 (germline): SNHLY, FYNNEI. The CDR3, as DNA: TGTGCCAGCTTGAAAGGGGCAGGGGTTGGTGAGCAGTTCTTC. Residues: CASLKGAGVGEQFF.

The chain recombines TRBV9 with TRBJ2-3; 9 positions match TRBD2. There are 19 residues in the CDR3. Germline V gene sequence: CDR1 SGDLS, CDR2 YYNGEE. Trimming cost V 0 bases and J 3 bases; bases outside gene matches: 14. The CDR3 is CASSVEVRGGGAQTDTQYF. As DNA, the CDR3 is TGTGCCAGCAGCGTAGAGGTTAGGGGCGGGGGGGCCCAAACAGATACGCAGTATTTT. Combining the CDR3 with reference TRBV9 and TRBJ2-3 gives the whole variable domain DSGVTQTPKHLITATGQRVTLRCSPRSGDLSVYWYQQSLDQGLQFLIQYYNGEERAKGNILERFSAQQFPDLHSELNLSSLELGDSALYFCASSVEVRGGGAQTDTQYFGPGTRLTVL.

CDR3 sequence reads: CASSPDWRPEQYF. The CDR3 DNA sequence: TGTGCCAGCAGCCCGGACTGGCGGCCCGAGCAGTACTTC. The rearrangement links TRBV12-3 or TRBV12-4 to TRBJ2-7; perhaps TRBD2 as D (5 bases). The CDR3 spans 13 residues. Trimming removed 6 bases from V and 6 bases from J, with 15 bases in between.

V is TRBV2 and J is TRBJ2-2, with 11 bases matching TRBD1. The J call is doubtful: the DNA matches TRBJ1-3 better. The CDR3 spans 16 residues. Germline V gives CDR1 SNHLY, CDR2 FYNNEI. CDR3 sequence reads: CASRVGTGGSGNTIYF. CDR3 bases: TGTGCCAGCAGAGTCGGGACAGGGGGATCTGGAAACACCATATATTTT.

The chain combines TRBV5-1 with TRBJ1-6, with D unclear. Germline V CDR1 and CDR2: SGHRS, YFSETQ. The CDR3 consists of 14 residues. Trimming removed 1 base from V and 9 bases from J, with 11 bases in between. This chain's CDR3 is CASSLQDSGSPLHF. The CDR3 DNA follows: TGCGCCAGCAGCTTGCAGGATTCAGGTTCACCCCTCCACTTT. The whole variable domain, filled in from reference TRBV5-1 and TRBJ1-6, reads KAGVTQTPRYLIKTRGQQVTLSCSPISGHRSVSWYQQTPGQGLQFLFEYFSETQRNKGNFPGRFSGRQFSNSRSEMNVSTLELGDSALYLCASSLQDSGSPLHFGNGTRLTVT.

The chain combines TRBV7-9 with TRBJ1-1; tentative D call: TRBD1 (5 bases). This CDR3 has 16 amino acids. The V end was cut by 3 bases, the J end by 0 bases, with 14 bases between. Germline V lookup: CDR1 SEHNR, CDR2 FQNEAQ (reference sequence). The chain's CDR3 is CASSFQGVWVNTEAFF. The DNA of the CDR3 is TGTGCCAGCAGCTTTCAAGGGGTGTGGGTGAACACTGAAGCTTTCTTT.

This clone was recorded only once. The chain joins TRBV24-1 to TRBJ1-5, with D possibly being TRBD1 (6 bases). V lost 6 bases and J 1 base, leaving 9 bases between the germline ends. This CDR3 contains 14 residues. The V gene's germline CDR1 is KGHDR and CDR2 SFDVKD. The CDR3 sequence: CATSKGGSNQPQHF. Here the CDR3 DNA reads TGTGCCACCAGTAAGGGGGGGAGCAATCAGCCCCAGCATTTT.